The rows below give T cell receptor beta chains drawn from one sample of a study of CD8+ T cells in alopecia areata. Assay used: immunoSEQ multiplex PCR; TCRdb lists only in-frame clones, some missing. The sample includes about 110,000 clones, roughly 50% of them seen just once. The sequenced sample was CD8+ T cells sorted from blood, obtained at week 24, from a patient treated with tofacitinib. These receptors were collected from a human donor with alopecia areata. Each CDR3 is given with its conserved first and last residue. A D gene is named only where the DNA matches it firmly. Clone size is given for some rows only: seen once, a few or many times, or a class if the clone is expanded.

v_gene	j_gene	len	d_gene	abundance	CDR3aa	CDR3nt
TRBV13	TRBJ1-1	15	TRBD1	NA	CASSGSGQGNTEAFF	TGTGCCAGCAGCGGGTCGGGACAGGGGAACACTGAAGCTTTCTTT
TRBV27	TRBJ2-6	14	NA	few	CASKGRPGANVLTF	TGTGCCAGCAAAGGCAGACCTGGGGCCAACGTCCTGACTTTC
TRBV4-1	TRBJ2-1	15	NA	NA	CASSQGGSSYNEQFF	TGCGCCAGCAGTCAAGGGGGGAGCTCCTACAATGAGCAGTTCTTC
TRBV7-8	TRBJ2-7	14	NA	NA	CASSPHGVLYEQYF	TGTGCCAGCAGCCCCCACGGGGTCCTCTACGAGCAGTACTTC
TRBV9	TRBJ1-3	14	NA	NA	CASSGSGAGNTIYF	TGTGCCAGCAGCGGGAGCGGGGCTGGAAACACCATATATTTT
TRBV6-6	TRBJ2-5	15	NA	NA	CASSYAIGSGETQYF	TGTGCCAGCAGTTACGCTATTGGGTCAGGGGAGACCCAGTACTTC
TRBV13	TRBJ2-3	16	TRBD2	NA	CASSPERGVNTDTQYF	TGTGCCAGCAGCCCCGAGCGGGGGGTAAACACAGATACGCAGTATTTT
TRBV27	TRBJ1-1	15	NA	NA	CASSLGTGTNTEAFF	TGTGCCAGCAGTTTAGGAACGGGTACGAACACTGAAGCTTTCTTT
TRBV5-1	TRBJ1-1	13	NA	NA	CASSLLGNTEAFF	TGCGCCAGCAGCTTGCTTGGGAACACTGAAGCTTTCTTT
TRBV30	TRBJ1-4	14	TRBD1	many	CAWAQGPFNEKLFF	TGTGCCTGGGCACAGGGGCCCTTTAATGAAAAACTGTTTTTT
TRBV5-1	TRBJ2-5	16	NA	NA	CASSPRTGGFLETQYF	NA
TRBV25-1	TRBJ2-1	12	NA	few	CASSLGGDEQFF	TGTGCCAGCAGTTTGGGGGGCGATGAGCAGTTCTTC
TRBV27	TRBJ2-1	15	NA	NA	CASSFLGGPINEQFF	TGTGCCAGCAGTTTTTTGGGGGGCCCGATCAATGAGCAGTTCTTC
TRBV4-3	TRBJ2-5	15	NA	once	CASSRIFSNGETQYF	TGCGCCAGCAGCCGAATTTTTAGCAACGGAGAGACCCAGTACTTC
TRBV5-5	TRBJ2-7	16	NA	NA	CASSLFGSRGPYEQYF	TGTGCCAGCAGCTTGTTCGGGAGCAGGGGACCCTACGAGCAGTACTTC
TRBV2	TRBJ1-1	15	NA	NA	CASSASAGYHTEAFF	TGTGCCAGCAGTGCTTCTGCAGGGTACCACACTGAAGCTTTCTTT
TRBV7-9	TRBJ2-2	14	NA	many	CASSLRASAGELFF	TGTGCCAGCAGCTTACGGGCGAGCGCCGGGGAGCTGTTTTTT
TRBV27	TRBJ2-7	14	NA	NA	CASSFRPGTDEQYF	TGTGCCAGCAGTTTCAGGCCCGGCACGGACGAGCAGTACTTC
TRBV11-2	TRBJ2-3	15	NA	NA	CASRKPGRSTDTQYF	TGTGCCAGCAGAAAACCGGGACGGAGCACAGATACGCAGTATTTT
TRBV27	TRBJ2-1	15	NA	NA	CASSQGPSSYNEQFF	TGTGCCAGCAGCCAGGGGCCGAGCTCCTACAATGAGCAGTTCTTC
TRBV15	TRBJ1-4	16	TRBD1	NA	CATSRASGQGAEKLFF	TGTGCCACCAGCAGAGCGTCGGGGCAGGGGGCTGAAAAACTGTTTTTT
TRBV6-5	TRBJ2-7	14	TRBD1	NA	CASSAGTGLYEQYF	TGTGCCAGCAGTGCCGGGACAGGGTTATACGAGCAGTACTTC
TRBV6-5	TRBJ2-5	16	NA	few	CASSYAPDSYQETQYF	TGTGCCAGCAGTTACGCCCCGGATTCATACCAAGAGACCCAGTACTTC
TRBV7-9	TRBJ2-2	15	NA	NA	CTSFMGSPSTGELFF	TGTACCAGCTTCATGGGCTCTCCGTCCACCGGGGAGCTGTTTTTT
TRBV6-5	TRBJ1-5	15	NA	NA	CASSPTAYSNQPQHF	TGTGCCAGCAGTCCGACTGCATATAGCAATCAGCCCCAGCATTTT
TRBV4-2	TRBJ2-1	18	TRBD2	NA	CASSQASLSAGGRGEQFF	TGTGCCAGCAGCCAAGCGTCTCTCTCCGCGGGGGGGCGCGGTGAGCAGTTCTTC
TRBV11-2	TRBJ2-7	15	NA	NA	CASSSNHRALYEQYF	TGTGCCAGCAGCTCCAACCACAGGGCTTTGTACGAGCAGTACTTC
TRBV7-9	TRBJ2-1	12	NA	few	CASSFRVDEQFF	TGTGCCAGCAGCTTCAGGGTCGATGAGCAGTTCTTC
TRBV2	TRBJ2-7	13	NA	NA	CASMSSNEPEQYF	TGTGCCAGCATGTCCTCGAATGAACCCGAGCAGTACTTC
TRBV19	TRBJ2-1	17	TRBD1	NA	CASSIDRDRGSYNEQFF	TGTGCCAGTAGTATAGATAGGGACAGGGGATCCTACAATGAGCAGTTCTTC
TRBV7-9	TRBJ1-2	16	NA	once	CASSLTSVGSVSGYTF	TGTGCCAGCAGCTTAACCTCCGTGGGGTCGGTATCGGGCTACACCTTC
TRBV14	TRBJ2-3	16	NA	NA	CASSRETIADTDTQYF	TGTGCCAGCAGCCGAGAGACGATAGCGGACACAGATACGCAGTATTTT
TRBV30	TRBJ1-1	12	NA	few	CAWSVQVDGAFF	TGTGCCTGGAGTGTACAAGTAGACGGAGCTTTCTTT
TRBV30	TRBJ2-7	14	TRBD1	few	CAWSRTGITYEQYF	TGTGCCTGGAGTAGGACAGGGATTACCTACGAGCAGTACTTC
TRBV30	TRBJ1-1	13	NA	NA	CAWSVWGDTEAFF	TGTGCCTGGAGTGTGTGGGGGGACACTGAAGCTTTCTTT
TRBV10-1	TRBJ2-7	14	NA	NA	CASSETGTSSEQYF	TGCGCCAGCAGTGAGACCGGGACGTCGAGCGAGCAGTACTTC
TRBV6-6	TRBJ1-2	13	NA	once	CASSGGIHYGYTF	TGTGCCAGCAGTGGGGGGATCCACTATGGCTACACCTTC
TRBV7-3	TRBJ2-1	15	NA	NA	CASSLTGAQDNEQFF	TGTGCCAGCAGCCTTACGGGGGCGCAGGACAATGAGCAGTTCTTC
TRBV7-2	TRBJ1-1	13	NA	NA	CASSLGHRFEAFF	TGTGCCAGCAGTTTGGGACACCGTTTTGAAGCTTTCTTT
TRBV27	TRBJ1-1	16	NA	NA	CASSPTPGHMNTEAFF	TGTGCCAGCAGTCCCACGCCGGGACACATGAACACTGAAGCTTTCTTT
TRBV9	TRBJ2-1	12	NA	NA	CASSRTAHEQFF	TGTGCCAGCAGCCGGACAGCACATGAGCAGTTCTTC
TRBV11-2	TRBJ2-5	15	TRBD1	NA	CASSDPTGGLKTQYF	TGTGCCAGCAGCGACCCAACAGGGGGCCTGAAGACCCAGTACTTC
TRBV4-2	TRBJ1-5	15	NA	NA	CASSQGETSNQPQHF	TGTGCCAGCAGCCAAGGGGAAACGAGCAATCAGCCCCAGCATTTT